Presented here are 27 T cell receptor beta chains from one specimen sequenced in a study of blood T cell repertoires in COVID-19. Sequenced by immunoSEQ multiplex PCR; TCRdb stores in-frame clones only, minus some. Here the sample spans 300,000 to 400,000 clones, 70% to 90% being singletons. The source material was peripheral blood. The receptor set was obtained from a human donor in a cohort sampled during active COVID-19.

This chain connects TRBV3-1 (or the pseudogene TRBV3-2) to TRBJ2-2, with no clear D. The germline V gene encodes CDR1 LGHDT and CDR2 YNNKEL (reference sequence). V was trimmed by 0 bases and J by 0 bases, leaving 8 bases between them. This CDR3 region has 16 residues. For the CDR3, the DNA is TGTGCCAGCAGCCAAGATGCTGGAGCGAACACCGGGGAGCTGTTTTTT. It yields the protein CASSQDAGANTGELFF.

The gene calls are TRBV19 and TRBJ2-7, with a possible D match to TRBD1 (6 bases). Germline loops: CDR1 LNHDA, CDR2 SQIVND (reference sequence). With 6 bases removed from V and 0 bases from J, the gap between germline ends came to 15 bases. This CDR3 is built from 15 residues. CDR3 sequence: CASRPTPGASYEQYF. The CDR3, as DNA: TGTGCCAGTAGGCCAACCCCAGGGGCCTCCTACGAGCAGTACTTC.

The V call is TRBV4-2, the J call TRBJ2-1; D is unresolved. The length of the CDR3 is 15 residues. V gave up 1 base and J gave up 0 bases, with 7 bases separating them. Germline values: CDR1 LGHNA, CDR2 YNFKEQ. As DNA, the CDR3 is TGTGCCAGCAGCCAAGTTATGAGCTCCTACAATGAGCAGTTCTTC. This gives the protein CASSQVMSSYNEQFF.

Details on this clone: Different DNA sequences within this sample yield the same CDR3. The chain recombines TRBV5-1 with TRBJ2-5; 11 positions match TRBD2. Germline-derived CDR1 and CDR2 are SGHRS and YFSETQ. The V and J ends lost 1 base and 4 bases, in that order; junction bases with no gene match: 0. The CDR3 extends over 14 amino acids. The CDR3 protein is CASSLTSGRETQYF. The DNA for the CDR3 is TGCGCCAGCAGCTTGACTAGCGGGAGAGAGACCCAGTACTTC.

The chain recombines TRBV6-5 with TRBJ2-7; weak D call: TRBD2 (5 bases). The V and J ends lost 4 bases and 2 bases respectively, with 15 bases between them. The CDR3 contains 15 residues. The V gene's germline CDR1 is MNHEY and CDR2 SVGAGI. Here the CDR3 DNA reads TGTGCCAGCAGTTTCGGACTTGAGGGAGCCTACGAGCAGTACTTC. Translated: CASSFGLEGAYEQYF.

The chain carries TRBV27 and TRBJ2-1; 14 nucleotides match TRBD2. The J segment lost 5 bases and the V segment lost 5 bases, leaving 11 bases of the junction unmatched. The CDR3 totals 18 residues. Per germline, CDR1 MNHEY and CDR2 SMNVEV (reference sequence). CDR3 nucleotides: TGTGCCAGCAGTACGGGACTAGCGGGGGTAATGGGGCACAATGAGCAGTTCTTC. Translation: CASSTGLAGVMGHNEQFF.

The chain combines TRBV5-1 with TRBJ1-1, with D unclear. Germline values: CDR1 SGHRS, CDR2 YFSETQ. The CDR3 runs 13 residues. Trimming took off 8 bases at V and 3 bases at J, with 14 bases between the two ends. CDR3 residues: CASQRGADTEAFF. The CDR3 bases are TGCGCCAGTCAACGTGGAGCGGACACTGAAGCTTTCTTT.

The chain joins TRBV15 to TRBJ2-7, with 8 bases identical to TRBD2. Germline V gene lookup returns CDR1 LNHNV and CDR2 YYDKDF (reference sequence). V gave up 3 bases and J gave up 3 bases; unmatched junction bases: 1. CDR3 length: 13 amino acids. The CDR3 region is CATSSTSGYEQYF. The CDR3 coding sequence is TGTGCCACCAGCAGTACTAGCGGCTACGAGCAGTACTTC.

This clone was observed a single time. V gene TRBV20-1 combines with J gene TRBJ2-1; 9 bases are a match to TRBD2. Germline V gene lookup returns CDR1 DFQATT and CDR2 SNEGSKA (reference sequence). The CDR3 is 15 residues long. V dropped 3 bases and J dropped 4; count of bases not matched to a gene: 7. The CDR3 region is CSASFLTSGYNEQFF. For the CDR3, the DNA is TGCAGTGCTAGTTTTTTGACTAGCGGATACAATGAGCAGTTCTTC.

This clone came up once. The V and J genes are TRBV19 and TRBJ1-1, with 8 bases that match TRBD1. The length of the CDR3 is 13 residues. Unmatched junction bases numbered 2, after V lost 1 base and J lost 7 bases. The germline CDR1 and CDR2 sequences are LNHDA and SQIVND (reference sequence). CDR3: CASSIVTGGEAFF. The CDR3 bases are TGTGCCAGTAGTATAGTTACAGGGGGTGAAGCTTTCTTT. The whole variable domain, filled in from reference TRBV19 and TRBJ1-1, reads DGGITQSPKYLFRKEGQNVTLSCEQNLNHDAMYWYRQDPGQGLRLIYYSQIVNDFQKGDIAEGYSVSREKKESFPLTVTSAQKNPTAFYLCASSIVTGGEAFFGQGTRLTVV.

The gene calls are TRBV20-1 and TRBJ1-1, with D uncertain. V was cut by 3 bases and J by 1 base, with 6 bases left in between. The CDR3 length is 12 residues. CDR1 and CDR2 (germline): DFQATT, SNEGSKA (reference sequence). The DNA of the CDR3 is TGCAGTGCTAGTGTCAAGAACACTGAAGCTTTCTTT. Its translation: CSASVKNTEAFF.

In this sample, this clone turned up a few times. V usage is TRBV19 and J usage is TRBJ1-1; possibly TRBD1 for D (6 bases). Germline V lookup: CDR1 LNHDA, CDR2 SQIVND (reference sequence). Trimming removed 1 base at V and 0 bases at J, with 12 bases between. This CDR3 region has 16 residues. CDR3 loop: CASSIGAGALNTEAFF. The CDR3 bases are TGTGCCAGTAGTATAGGTGCAGGGGCCCTGAACACTGAAGCTTTCTTT.

The rearrangement links TRBV3-1 (or the pseudogene TRBV3-2) to TRBJ2-3, with TRBD2 identical over 13 bases. Trimming took 4 bases from V and 11 from J; bases not matched to a gene: 9. The germline CDR1 and CDR2 sequences are LGHDT and YNNKEL (reference sequence). CDR3 length equals 15 residues. Written as DNA, the CDR3 is TGTGCCAGCAGCCCAACTAGCGGGGGGGCCTATGGGCAGTATTTT. Its protein is CASSPTSGGAYGQYF.

The gene calls are TRBV29-1 and TRBJ1-2; 10 bases line up with TRBD1. The germline CDR1 and CDR2 sequences are SQVTM and ANQGSEA. Trimming at V came to 3 bases and at J to 6 bases, leaving 7 bases not matched to a gene. This CDR3 region has 14 residues. The CDR3 sequence: CSVDRQGARNGYTF. The CDR3 nucleotides are TGCAGCGTTGACCGACAGGGGGCGCGGAATGGCTACACCTTC.

The table lists this clone with a count of one. The rearrangement links TRBV2 to TRBJ1-1; unclear D gene. CDR1 and CDR2 (germline): SNHLY, FYNNEI. The V end was cut by 3 bases, the J end by 10 bases, with 15 bases between. The CDR3 contains 13 residues. In DNA form, the CDR3 reads TGTGCCAGCAGTGATGAGGAGGTCGCCCGAGCTTTCTTT. This translates into CASSDEEVARAFF. Drawing the rest from reference TRBV2 and TRBJ1-1, the complete variable domain is EPEVTQTPSHQVTQMGQEVILRCVPISNHLYFYWYRQILGQKVEFLVSFYNNEISEKSEIFDDQFSVERPDGSNFTLKIRSTKLEDSAMYFCASSDEEVARAFFGQGTRLTVV.

This clone has only one observation. The chain recombines TRBV6-5 with TRBJ1-1; D gene uncertain. This CDR3 region has 12 residues. Trimming pared 2 bases from V and 4 bases from J, leaving 5 bases between. The germline CDR1 and CDR2 sequences are MNHEY and SVGAGI. The CDR3 coding sequence is TGTGCCAGCAGTTACGGTAGCACTGAAGCTTTCTTT. Translated, it gives CASSYGSTEAFF.

The chain employs TRBV7-8 and TRBJ2-3, with 8 bases identical to TRBD1. Germline CDR1 and CDR2: SGHVS and FQNEAQ. Trimming cost V 2 bases and J 1 base; bases outside gene matches: 8. The length of the CDR3 is 17 residues. CDR3: CASSLSNRGIGTDTQYF. The DNA for the CDR3 is TGTGCCAGCAGCTTATCGAACAGGGGGATTGGCACAGATACGCAGTATTTT.

The DNA of the CDR3 is TGCAGCGTTGAGACAGGGGTCTACGAGCAGTACTTC. Translation gives CSVETGVYEQYF. V is TRBV29-1 and J is TRBJ2-7, with TRBD1 matching 8 bases. V gave up 3 bases and J gave up 3 bases; unmatched junction bases: 1. This CDR3 has 12 amino acids. CDR1 is SQVTM and CDR2 is ANQGSEA in the germline V gene.

This clone was seen a single time. The chain recombines TRBV19 with TRBJ1-6, with 8 positions matching TRBD1. The CDR3 extends over 16 amino acids. J lost 7 bases, V lost 3 bases, and 8 bases had no gene match. The V gene's germline CDR1 is LNHDA and CDR2 SQIVND (reference sequence). The CDR3 here is CASSMAQRDRNSPLHF. Written as DNA, the CDR3 is TGTGCCAGTAGTATGGCCCAAAGGGACAGGAATTCACCCCTCCACTTT.

This clone was seen only once. V gene TRBV6-6 combines with J gene TRBJ2-5; 9 bases align to TRBD1. The CDR3 contains 14 residues. V gave up 5 bases and J gave up 3 bases; unmatched junction bases: 4. Germline V CDR1 and CDR2: MNHNY, SVGAGI (reference sequence). The CDR3 region is CASSDRDREETQYF. Here the CDR3 DNA reads TGTGCCAGCAGTGACCGGGACAGGGAAGAGACCCAGTACTTC.

The CDR3 reads CAIRGGGAGPEQYF. CDR3 DNA sequence: TGTGCCATCAGGGGAGGAGGAGCGGGACCTGAGCAGTACTTC. This chain uses TRBV10-3 with TRBJ2-7; 7 bases are shared with TRBD2. CDR1 ENHRY and CDR2 SYGVKD come from the germline V gene. J lost 7 bases, V lost 6 bases, and 12 bases had no gene match. This CDR3 has 14 residues.

As concerns this clone: This is likely a read error, given that the CDR3 carries no conserved phenylalanine or tryptophan at its end. The DNA is omitted, as the CDR3 cannot be located on it reliably, and the CDR3 follows TCRdb's listing. Here the CDR3 reads CATPLRTPTSTY. The rearrangement joins TRBV21-1 to TRBJ2-3; the tabulated D call, TRBD2, remains unverified against the DNA. TRBV21-1 is given as a pseudogene. The CDR3 sequence runs 12 residues, both termini included.

This chain links TRBV12-3 or TRBV12-4 with TRBJ2-6; D is ambiguous. The CDR3 loop spans 13 amino acids. V dropped 8 bases and J dropped 0 bases, with 5 bases sitting between them. CDR3 residues: CASEISGANVLTF. The CDR3 DNA sequence: TGTGCCAGCGAGATCTCTGGGGCCAACGTCCTGACTTTC.

The gene calls are TRBV10-2 and TRBJ1-2; TRBD1 matches at 9 bases. Germline V gives CDR1 WSHSY, CDR2 SAAADI. The CDR3 consists of 14 residues. The ends lost 5 bases at V and 3 bases at J; junction bases unmatched: 4. CDR3: CASSPGQGDYGYTF. CDR3 DNA: TGCGCCAGCAGTCCGGGACAGGGTGACTATGGCTACACCTTC.

V is TRBV9 and J is TRBJ1-4; D remains ambiguous. This CDR3 has 16 residues. Germline V gene data show CDR1 as SGDLS and CDR2 as YYNGEE. Trimming cost V 4 bases and J 8 bases, with 21 bases left between them. For the CDR3, the DNA is TGTGCCAGCAGCCCCTCATCGGGCCGCGGGAGGGAAAAACTGTTTTTT. Translation: CASSPSSGRGREKLFF.

The chain has TRBV30 and TRBJ1-6; D may be TRBD1 (5 bases). Germline values: CDR1 GTSNPN, CDR2 SVGIG (reference sequence). CDR3 size: 11 residues. Trimming took 4 bases from V and 12 from J, leaving 10 bases between them. The CDR3 DNA reads TGTGCCTGGACAGGGATAGGACCCCTCCACTTT. Its protein product is CAWTGIGPLHF. The entire variable domain, with the rest obtained from reference TRBV30 and TRBJ1-6, is as follows: SQTIHQWPATLVQPVGSPLSLECTVEGTSNPNLYWYRQAAGRGLQLLFYSVGIGQISSEVPQNLSASRPQDRQFILSSKKLLLSDSGFYLCAWTGIGPLHFGNGTRLTVT.

The rearrangement links TRBV5-1 to TRBJ2-7; D is possibly TRBD1 (5 bases). Germline CDR1 SGHRS, CDR2 YFSETQ. The length of the CDR3 is 14 residues. V was pared by 1 base and J by 6 bases, with 14 bases between. This CDR3 is CASSLSLGRIEQYF. In DNA form, the CDR3 reads TGCGCCAGCAGCTTGTCCCTGGGGCGGATCGAGCAGTACTTC.